This T cell receptor beta chain appears in the sequencing data of a study of beta chain features in type 1 diabetes. This clone has more than one count but fewer than ten. As every portion of the isolated RNA was reverse transcribed, the sequencing read expressed TCRB transcripts. The table came from immunoSEQ multiplex PCR; TCRdb's copy has only in-frame clones and leaves some out. Here the sample spans around 200,000 clones, approximately 13% being singletons. Trimming cost V 7 bases and J 12 bases, with 16 bases left between them. This CDR3 is built from 12 residues. Germline CDR1 reads SNHLY; CDR2 reads FYNNEI.

The receptor was isolated from a woman younger than 30 in good health. Sequenced sample: central memory CD4+ T cells from blood. This sequence joins TRBV2 and TRBJ2-1, with D possibly matching TRBD1 (5 bases). The chain's CDR3 is CASKLGPQGQFF. As DNA, the CDR3 is TGTGCCAGCAAATTGGGCCCTCAGGGGCAGTTCTTC.